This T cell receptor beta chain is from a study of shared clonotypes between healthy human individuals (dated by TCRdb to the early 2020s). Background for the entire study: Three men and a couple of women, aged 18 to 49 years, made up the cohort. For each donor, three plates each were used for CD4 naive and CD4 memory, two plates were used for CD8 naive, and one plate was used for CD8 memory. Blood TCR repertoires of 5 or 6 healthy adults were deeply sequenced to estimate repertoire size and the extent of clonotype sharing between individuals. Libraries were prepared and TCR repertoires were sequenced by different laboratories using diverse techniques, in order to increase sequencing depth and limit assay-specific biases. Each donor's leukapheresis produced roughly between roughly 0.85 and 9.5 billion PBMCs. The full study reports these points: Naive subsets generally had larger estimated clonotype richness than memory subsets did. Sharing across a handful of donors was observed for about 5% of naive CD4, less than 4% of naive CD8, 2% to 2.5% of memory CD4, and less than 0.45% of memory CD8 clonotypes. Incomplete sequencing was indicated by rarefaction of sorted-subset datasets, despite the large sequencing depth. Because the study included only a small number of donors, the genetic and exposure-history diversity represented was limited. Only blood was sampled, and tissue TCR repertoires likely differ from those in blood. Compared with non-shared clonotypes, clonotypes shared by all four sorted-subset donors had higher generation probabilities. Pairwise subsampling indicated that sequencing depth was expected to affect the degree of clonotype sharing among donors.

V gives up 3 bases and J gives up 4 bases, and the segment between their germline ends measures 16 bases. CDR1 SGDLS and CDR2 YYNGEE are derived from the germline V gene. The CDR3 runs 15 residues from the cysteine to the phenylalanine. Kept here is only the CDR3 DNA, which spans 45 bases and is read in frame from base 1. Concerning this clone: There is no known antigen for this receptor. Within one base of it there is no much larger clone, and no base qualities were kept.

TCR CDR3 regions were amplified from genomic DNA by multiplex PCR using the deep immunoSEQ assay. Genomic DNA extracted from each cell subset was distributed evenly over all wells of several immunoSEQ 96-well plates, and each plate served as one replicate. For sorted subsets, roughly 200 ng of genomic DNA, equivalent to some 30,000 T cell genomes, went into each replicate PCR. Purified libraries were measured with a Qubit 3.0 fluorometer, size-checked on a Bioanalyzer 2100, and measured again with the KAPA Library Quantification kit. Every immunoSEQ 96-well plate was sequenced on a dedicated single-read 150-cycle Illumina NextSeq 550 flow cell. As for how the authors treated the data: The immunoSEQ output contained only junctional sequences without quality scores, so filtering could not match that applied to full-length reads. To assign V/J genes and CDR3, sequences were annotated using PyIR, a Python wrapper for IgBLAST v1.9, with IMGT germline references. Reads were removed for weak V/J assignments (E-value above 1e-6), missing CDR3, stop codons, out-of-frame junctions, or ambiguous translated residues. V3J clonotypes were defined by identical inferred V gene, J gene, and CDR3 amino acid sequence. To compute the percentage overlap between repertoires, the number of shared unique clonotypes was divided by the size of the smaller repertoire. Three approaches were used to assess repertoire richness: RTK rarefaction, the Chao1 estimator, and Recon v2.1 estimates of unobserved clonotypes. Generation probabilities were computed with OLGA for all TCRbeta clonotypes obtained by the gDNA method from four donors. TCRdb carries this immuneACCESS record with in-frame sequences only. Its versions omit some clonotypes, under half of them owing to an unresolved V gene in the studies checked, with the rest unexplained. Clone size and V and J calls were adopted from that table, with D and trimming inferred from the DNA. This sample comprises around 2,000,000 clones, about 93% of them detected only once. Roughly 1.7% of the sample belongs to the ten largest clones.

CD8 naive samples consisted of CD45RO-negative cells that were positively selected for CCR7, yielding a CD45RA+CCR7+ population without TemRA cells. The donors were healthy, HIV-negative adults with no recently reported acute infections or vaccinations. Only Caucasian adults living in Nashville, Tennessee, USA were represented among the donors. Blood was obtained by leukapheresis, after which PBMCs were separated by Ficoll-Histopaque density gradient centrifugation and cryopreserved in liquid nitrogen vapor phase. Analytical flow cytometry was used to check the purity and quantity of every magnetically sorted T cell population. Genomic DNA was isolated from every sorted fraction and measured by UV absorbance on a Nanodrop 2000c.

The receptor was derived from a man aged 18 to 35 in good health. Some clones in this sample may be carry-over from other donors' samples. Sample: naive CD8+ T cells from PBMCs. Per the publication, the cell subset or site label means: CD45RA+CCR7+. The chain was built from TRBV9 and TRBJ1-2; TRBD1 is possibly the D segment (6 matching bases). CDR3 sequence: CASSGLRGFGYGYTF. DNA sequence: TGTGCCAGCAGCGGCCTCAGGGGCTTTGGCTATGGCTACACCTTC.